The TCR beta chain described here comes from a study of T cell responses to AZD1222 COVID-19 vaccine. With V trimmed by 5 bases and J by 4 bases, 4 bases remained unmatched. Looked up from germline, CDR1 is SEHNR and CDR2 is FQNEAQ (reference sequence). This CDR3 spans 13 amino acids. Study-level points and caveats: Mapped onto spike, vaccine-associated CD4 TCRs spanned it and were dominant at 160-218 and 743-854. Spike-specific TCR breadth and depth grew following two AZD1222 doses.

TCRdb's table, derived via immunoSEQ multiplex PCR, lists solely in-frame clones and lacks some. This table holds 100,000 to 150,000 clones, roughly nine tenths found once. Worth noting for this clone: Its antigen is not identified.

The clonotype was recovered from an adult in good health. The chain joins TRBV7-9 to TRBJ2-7, with TRBD2 identical over 8 bases. The sequences come from peripheral blood, collected on day 0 of AZD1222 vaccination. The chain's CDR3 is CASSPGGGYEQYF. CDR3 nucleotide sequence: TGTGCCAGCAGCCCCGGGGGGGGGTACGAGCAGTACTTC. Complete variable domain (other parts from reference TRBV7-9 and TRBJ2-7): DTGVSQNPRHKITKRGQNVTFRCDPISEHNRLYWYRQTLGQGPEFLTYFQNEAQLEKSRLLSDRFSAERPKGSFSTLEIQRTEQGDSAMYLCASSPGGGYEQYFGPGTRLTVT.